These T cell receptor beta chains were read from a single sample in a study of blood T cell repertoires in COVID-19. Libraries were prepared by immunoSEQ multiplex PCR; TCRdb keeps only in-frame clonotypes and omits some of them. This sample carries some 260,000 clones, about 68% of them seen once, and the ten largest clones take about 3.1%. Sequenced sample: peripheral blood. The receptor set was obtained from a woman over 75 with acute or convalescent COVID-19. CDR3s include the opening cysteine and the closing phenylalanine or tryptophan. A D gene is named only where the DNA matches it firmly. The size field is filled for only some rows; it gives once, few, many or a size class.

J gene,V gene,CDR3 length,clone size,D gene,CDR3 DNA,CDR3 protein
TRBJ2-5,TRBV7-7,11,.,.,TGTGCCAGCAGCTCATCCAATACCCAGTACTTC,CASSSSNTQYF
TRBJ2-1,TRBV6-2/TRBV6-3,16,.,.,TGTGCCAGCAGTTACCTCCGATCGGGCTCCTACAATGAGCAGTTCTTC,CASSYLRSGSYNEQFF
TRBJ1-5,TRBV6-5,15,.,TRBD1,TGTGCCAGCAGGACAGGGGGAAGCGGCAATCAGCCCCAGCATTTT,CASRTGGSGNQPQHF
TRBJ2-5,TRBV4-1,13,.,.,TGCGCCAGCAGCCCTACAGGGATGGAGACCCAGTACTTC,CASSPTGMETQYF
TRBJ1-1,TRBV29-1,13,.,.,TGCAGCGTTTTACAGGGCCAGAACACTGAAGCTTTCTTT,CSVLQGQNTEAFF
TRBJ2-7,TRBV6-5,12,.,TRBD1,TGTGCCAGCGGGTACAGGGGCGACGAGCAGTACTTC,CASGYRGDEQYF
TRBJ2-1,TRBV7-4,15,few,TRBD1,TGTGCCAGCAGCCCTACAGGGGATGTATACAATGAGCAGTTCTTC,CASSPTGDVYNEQFF
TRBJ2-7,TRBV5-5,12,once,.,TGTGCCAGCAGCTTGGACTTCTACGAGCAGTACTTC,CASSLDFYEQYF
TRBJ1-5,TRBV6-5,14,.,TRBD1,TGTGCCAGCAACACGGGACAGCGAAATCAGCCCCAGCATTTT,CASNTGQRNQPQHF
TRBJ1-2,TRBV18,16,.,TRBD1,TGTGCCAGCTCACCCTTCCGGGACAGGGTCGACTATGGCTACACCTTC,CASSPFRDRVDYGYTF
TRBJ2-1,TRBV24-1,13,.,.,TGTGCCACCAGTGATGCAGGGATCAATGAGCAGTTCTTC,CATSDAGINEQFF
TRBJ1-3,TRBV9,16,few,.,TGTGCCAGCAGCGTAGCTTCAGGTTGGATAGGAAACACCATATATTTT,CASSVASGWIGNTIYF
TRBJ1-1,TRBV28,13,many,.,TGTGCCAGCAGTCTCCCTGTGAACACTGAAGCTTTCTTT,CASSLPVNTEAFF
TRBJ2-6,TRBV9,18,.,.,TGTGCCAGCAGCGTACGAGAATCCGAATACTCTGGGGCCAACGTCCTGACTTTC,CASSVRESEYSGANVLTF
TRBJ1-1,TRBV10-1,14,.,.,TGCGCCAGCAGTGAGTACTCAGGCAACACTGAAGCTTTCTTT,CASSEYSGNTEAFF
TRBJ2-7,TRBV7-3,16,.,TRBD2,TGTGCCAGCAGCTTCCCGCCTAGCGGGCCCTCCTACGAGCAGTACTTC,CASSFPPSGPSYEQYF
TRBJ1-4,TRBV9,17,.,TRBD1,TGTGCCAGCAGCCCCCGGACAGGGATGGAATCTAATGAAAAACTGTTTTTT,CASSPRTGMESNEKLFF
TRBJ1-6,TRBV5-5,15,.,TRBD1,TGTGCCAGCAGAACGACCGGGACAGGGAACTCACCCCTCCACTTT,CASRTTGTGNSPLHF
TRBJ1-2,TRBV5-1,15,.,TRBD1,TGCGCCAGCAGTTCTGGACAGGGGTCATACTATGGCTACACCTTC,CASSSGQGSYYGYTF
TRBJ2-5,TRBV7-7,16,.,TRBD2,TGTGCCAGCAGCTTAAACCAGCGGGAGGCCCAAGAGACCCAGTACTTC,CASSLNQREAQETQYF
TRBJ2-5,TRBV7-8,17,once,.,TGTGCCAGCAGCCATATTACCGGGAGATCTTTCCAAGAGACCCAGTACTTC,CASSHITGRSFQETQYF
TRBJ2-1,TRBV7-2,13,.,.,TGTGCCAGCAGCTCACAGGCCTACAATGAGCAGTTCTTC,CASSSQAYNEQFF
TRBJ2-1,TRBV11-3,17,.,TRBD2,TGTGCCAGCAGCTTAGGGACTAGCGGGATAGGATACGATGAGCAGTTCTTC,CASSLGTSGIGYDEQFF
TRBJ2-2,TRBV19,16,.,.,TGTGCCAGTAACCCCAGAGGTTCTACGAACACCGGGGAGCTGTTTTTT,CASNPRGSTNTGELFF
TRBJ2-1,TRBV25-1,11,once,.,TGTGCCAGCAGTCGCTACAATGAGCAGTTCTTC,CASSRYNEQFF
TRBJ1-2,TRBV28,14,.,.,TGTGCCAGCAGTTTATTGGCAGGGGATCATGGCTACACCTTC,CASSLLAGDHGYTF
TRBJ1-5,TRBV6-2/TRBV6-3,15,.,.,TGTGCCAGCAGCCCCGACGGGGTGAAGGGCCAGCCCCAGCATTTT,CASSPDGVKGQPQHF